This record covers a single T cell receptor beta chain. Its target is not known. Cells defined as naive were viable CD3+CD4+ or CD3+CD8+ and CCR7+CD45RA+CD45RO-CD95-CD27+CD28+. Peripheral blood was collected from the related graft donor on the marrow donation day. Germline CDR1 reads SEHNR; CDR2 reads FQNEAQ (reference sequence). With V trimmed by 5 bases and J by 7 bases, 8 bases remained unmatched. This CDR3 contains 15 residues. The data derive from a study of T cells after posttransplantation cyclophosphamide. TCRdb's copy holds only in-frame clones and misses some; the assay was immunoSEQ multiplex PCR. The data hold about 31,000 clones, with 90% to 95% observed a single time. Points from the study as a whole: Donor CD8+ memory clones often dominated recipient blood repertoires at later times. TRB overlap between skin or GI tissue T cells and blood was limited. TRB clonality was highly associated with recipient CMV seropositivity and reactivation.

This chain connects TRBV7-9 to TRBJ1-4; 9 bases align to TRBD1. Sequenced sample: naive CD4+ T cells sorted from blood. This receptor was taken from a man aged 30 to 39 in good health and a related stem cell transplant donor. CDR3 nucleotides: TGTGCCAGCAGCCCTCCCGGGACAGGGCGTGAAAAACTGTTTTTT. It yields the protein CASSPPGTGREKLFF.